This TCR beta chain derives from a study of OX40 agonist ivuxolimab in advanced cancers. The method was immunoSEQ multiplex PCR; TCRdb's version includes in-frame clones alone and lacks a portion of them. This sample has about 62,000 clones; 80% to 95% occur once, and the top ten carry under 15%. Sampled blood was obtained at baseline, cycle 4 day 1, and cycle 7 day 1. The sequenced sample was CD4+ or CD8+ T cells sorted from blood, obtained in a trial of the OX40 agonist ivuxolimab. The receptor was isolated from an adult with an advanced solid tumor such as melanoma, head and neck, liver or kidney cancer.

As DNA, the CDR3 is TGTGCCAGCAGTAGGGACAGGGCACAAGAGACCCAGTACTTC. Translating gives CASSRDRAQETQYF. This sequence joins TRBV2 and TRBJ2-5, with 9 nucleotides matching TRBD1. The CDR3 has 14 residues. Germline trimming cut 5 bases from V and 2 bases from J; bases unmatched to any gene: 3. Looked up from germline, CDR1 is SNHLY and CDR2 is FYNNEI.